This entry lists 13 T cell receptor beta chains sequenced from one sample in a study of shared clonotypes between healthy human individuals. Libraries were prepared by immunoSEQ multiplex PCR; TCRdb keeps only in-frame clonotypes and omits some of them. Of about 2.4 million clones in the sample, 85% to 95% were seen once. The sequenced sample consisted of naive CD4+ T cells sorted from blood. Subset indicated: CD45RA+ positively selected. These receptors came from a man younger than 35 in good health.

About this clone itself: Sequence at one end of the junction differs from germline and may be a read error. This chain uses TRBV6-6 with TRBJ1-2; D remains ambiguous. CDR3 length: 13 residues. Germline values: CDR1 MNHNY, CDR2 SVGAGI (reference sequence). The CDR3 sequence: CASCYSSNYGYTF. The CDR3 nucleotides are TGTGCCAGCTGTTACTCCTCTAACTATGGCTACACCTTC.

This chain joins TRBV5-1 and TRBJ1-1; D uncertain. CDR1 SGHRS and CDR2 YFSETQ come from the germline V gene. The V and J ends lost 6 bases and 0 bases respectively, with 9 bases between them. This CDR3 region has 13 residues. CDR3 in amino acids: CASKASMNTEAFF. Written as DNA, the CDR3 is TGCGCCAGCAAGGCCAGTATGAACACTGAAGCTTTCTTT.

This chain joins TRBV5-4 and TRBJ2-6; D call uncertain. The length of the CDR3 is 17 residues. The V gene lost 4 bases and the J gene lost 2 bases, with 16 bases spanning the gap. Germline-derived CDR1 and CDR2 are SGHNT and YYREEE (reference sequence). CDR3 sequence: CASSRPGLGPGANVLTF. CDR3 DNA: TGTGCCAGCAGCCGGCCGGGCCTCGGCCCTGGGGCCAACGTCCTGACTTTC.

This clone was detected only a few times. Other DNA variants within this sample encode the same CDR3. The chain is built from TRBV28 and TRBJ2-2; the match to TRBD1 covers 9 bases. Germline V CDR1 and CDR2: MDHEN, SYDVKM. The CDR3 loop spans 15 amino acids. J lost 3 bases, V lost 2 bases, and 1 base had no gene match. The CDR3 region has the DNA TGTGCCAGCAGTTTAAGGGACAGGGACACCGGGGAGCTGTTTTTT. Encoded protein: CASSLRDRDTGELFF.

The J gene is TRBJ1-2, the V gene TRBV19, with a possible D match to TRBD1 (5 bases). CDR1 and CDR2 from the germline V gene are LNHDA and SQIVND (reference sequence). There are 14 residues in the CDR3. V was clipped by 10 bases and J by 1 base, with 16 bases between them. The CDR3: CATRPGPNNYGYTF. The CDR3 DNA follows: TGTGCCACCCGGCCAGGGCCAAATAACTATGGCTACACCTTC.

The chain combines TRBV4-1 with TRBJ2-5; 12 bases line up with TRBD2. V shed 0 bases, J shed 5 bases, and the junction held 10 bases outside the gene matches. Germline CDR1 and CDR2: MGHRA and YSYEKL. CDR3 length: 18 residues. The CDR3 reads CASSQEGLAGGTRETQYF. The DNA of the CDR3 is TGCGCCAGCAGCCAAGAGGGGCTAGCGGGGGGGACGAGGGAGACCCAGTACTTC.

The rearrangement uses TRBV18 and TRBJ2-7; D call uncertain. The ends were cut back, 6 bases at V and 0 bases at J, with 12 bases in the middle. This CDR3 has 14 residues. CDR1 is KGHSH, CDR2 LQKENI, per germline. The DNA of the CDR3 is TGTGCCAGCTCCCCAGGTGTAAGCTCCTACGAGCAGTACTTC. It translates to CASSPGVSSYEQYF.

This chain connects TRBV5-1 to TRBJ2-3; possible D gene TRBD2, 6 bases. CDR3 size: 15 residues. Trimming took 5 bases from V and 0 from J, leaving 13 bases between them. Per the germline V gene, CDR1 is SGHRS and CDR2 is YFSETQ. The CDR3 DNA follows: TGCGCCAGCAGAACGGACGGGACTAGCACAGATACGCAGTATTTT. Translation: CASRTDGTSTDTQYF. Full variable domain (outside the CDR3, taken from reference TRBV5-1 and TRBJ2-3): KAGVTQTPRYLIKTRGQQVTLSCSPISGHRSVSWYQQTPGQGLQFLFEYFSETQRNKGNFPGRFSGRQFSNSRSEMNVSTLELGDSALYLCASRTDGTSTDTQYFGPGTRLTVL.

About this clone itself: The sample holds other DNA sequences that translate to the same CDR3. J is TRBJ2-2 and V is TRBV4-2; D ambiguous. The CDR3 has 15 residues. CDR1 is LGHNA and CDR2 is YNFKEQ in the germline V gene. The V end lost 6 bases, the J end lost 3 bases, and 14 bases lay between the germline ends. The CDR3, as DNA: TGTGCCAGCAGTCAGGACGGCTCCTACACCGGGGAGCTGTTTTTT. Encoded protein: CASSQDGSYTGELFF.

About this clone itself: At the DNA level, this CDR3 is encoded by other sequences in the same sample as well. This chain uses TRBV28 with TRBJ2-7; possible D gene TRBD2, 6 bases. The ends were cut back, 3 bases at V and 4 bases at J, with 10 bases in the middle. Germline V gene sequence: CDR1 MDHEN, CDR2 SYDVKM. The CDR3 runs 13 residues. The CDR3 nucleotides are TGTGCCAGCAGTTTGGCGGGGAGTTACGAGCAGTACTTC. This gives the protein CASSLAGSYEQYF.

This clone is a singleton in its sample. CDR3 protein: CATSRGYTADYTF. CDR3 nucleotide sequence: TGTGCCACCAGCAGAGGATATACGGCGGACTACACCTTC. The V and J genes are TRBV15 and TRBJ1-2; D not certain. The CDR3 length is 13 residues. Trimming stripped 1 base from V and 10 bases from J, with 13 bases between. Germline assignment: CDR1 LNHNV and CDR2 YYDKDF (reference sequence).

The V and J genes are TRBV5-1 and TRBJ1-4; 9 bases match TRBD1. V was pared by 3 bases and J by 8 bases, with 5 bases of the junction left unmatched. Germline V gives CDR1 SGHRS, CDR2 YFSETQ. CDR3 size: 14 residues. CDR3 bases: TGCGCCAGCAGCTCTACAGGGGGCGAAGAAAAACTGTTTTTT. Translated: CASSSTGGEEKLFF.

The V gene is TRBV28, the J gene TRBJ2-5; 14 bases match TRBD2. After removal of 3 bases from V and 4 bases from J, the junction contained 7 bases not matched to a gene. The CDR3 totals 17 residues. Germline V gene data show CDR1 as MDHEN and CDR2 as SYDVKM. CDR3 sequence: CASSFRGLAGVGETQYF. CDR3 nucleotide sequence: TGTGCCAGCAGTTTTAGGGGACTAGCGGGAGTCGGAGAGACCCAGTACTTC.